These T cell receptor beta chains were read from a single sample in a study of cytomegalovirus exposure and HLA in healthy donors. Here immunoSEQ multiplex PCR was the method, and the copy in TCRdb shows in-frame clones only, minus some. Among about 210,000 clones listed, roughly 82% were seen once. The specimen was PBMCs. These TCRs come from a middle-aged man in good health and CMV-seropositive. Each CDR3 is given with its conserved first and last residue. The D gene is left open where the match is weak. Clone size, where shown, is once, few, many, or a class for clones that have expanded.

d_call: .
j_call: TRBJ2-2
v_call: TRBV12-1
clone_size: .
cdr3_aa: CASSFTSATGELFF
cdr3_nt: TGTGCCAGCAGCTTTACTAGCGCGACCGGGGAGCTGTTTTTT

d_call: .
j_call: TRBJ1-4
v_call: TRBV5-1
clone_size: .
cdr3_aa: CASSLGRGGEKLFF
cdr3_nt: TGCGCCAGCAGCTTGGGGCGGGGAGGAGAAAAACTGTTTTTT

d_call: TRBD1
j_call: TRBJ2-7
v_call: TRBV5-6
clone_size: .
cdr3_aa: CASSLVGWGRDREGHEQYF
cdr3_nt: TGTGCCAGCAGCTTGGTAGGGTGGGGTAGGGACAGGGAAGGCCACGAGCAGTACTTC

d_call: .
j_call: TRBJ2-2
v_call: TRBV18
clone_size: few
cdr3_aa: CASSPTPGPGELFF
cdr3_nt: TGTGCCAGCTCACCCACCCCAGGGCCCGGGGAGCTGTTTTTT

d_call: TRBD1
j_call: TRBJ1-1
v_call: TRBV6-1
clone_size: .
cdr3_aa: CASSVTGVTEAFF
cdr3_nt: TGTGCCAGCAGTGTCACAGGGGTCACTGAAGCTTTCTTT

d_call: .
j_call: TRBJ2-7
v_call: TRBV19
clone_size: once
cdr3_aa: CASSRGLDFYEQYF
cdr3_nt: TGTGCCAGTAGTCGGGGACTTGATTTCTACGAGCAGTACTTC

d_call: .
j_call: TRBJ2-1
v_call: TRBV5-6
clone_size: .
cdr3_aa: CASSLGGSEYNEQFF
cdr3_nt: TGTGCCAGCAGCTTGGGAGGGAGTGAATACAATGAGCAGTTCTTC

d_call: TRBD1
j_call: TRBJ2-7
v_call: TRBV29-1
clone_size: .
cdr3_aa: CSVWTGFAASGEQYF
cdr3_nt: TGCAGCGTATGGACAGGGTTCGCCGCTTCGGGTGAGCAGTACTTC

d_call: .
j_call: TRBJ1-2
v_call: TRBV18
clone_size: .
cdr3_aa: CASSPAGSNYGYTF
cdr3_nt: TGTGCCAGCTCTCCGGCAGGGTCTAACTATGGCTACACCTTC

d_call: .
j_call: TRBJ1-1
v_call: TRBV2
clone_size: once
cdr3_aa: CASSYRNLNTEAFF
cdr3_nt: TGTGCCAGCAGTTACAGGAACCTGAACACTGAAGCTTTCTTT

d_call: TRBD1
j_call: TRBJ2-5
v_call: TRBV5-1
clone_size: .
cdr3_aa: CASSDIQGPHLETQYF
cdr3_nt: TGCGCCAGCAGCGACATACAGGGGCCCCACCTAGAGACCCAGTACTTC

d_call: TRBD2
j_call: TRBJ2-3
v_call: TRBV11-2
clone_size: .
cdr3_aa: CASSAASGSSTDTQYF
cdr3_nt: TGTGCCAGCAGCGCCGCTAGCGGGTCTAGCACAGATACGCAGTATTTT

d_call: .
j_call: TRBJ2-3
v_call: TRBV7-2
clone_size: .
cdr3_aa: CASSLGHTDTQYF
cdr3_nt: TGTGCCAGCAGCTTAGGACACACAGATACGCAGTATTTT

d_call: .
j_call: TRBJ1-4
v_call: TRBV6-1
clone_size: .
cdr3_aa: CASSEITGKDEKLFF
cdr3_nt: TGTGCCAGCAGTGAAATAACAGGGAAAGATGAAAAACTGTTTTTT

d_call: .
j_call: TRBJ1-1
v_call: TRBV27
clone_size: medium-sized
cdr3_aa: CASSFLGGTEAFF
cdr3_nt: TGTGCCAGCAGTTTTCTAGGGGGTACTGAAGCTTTCTTT

d_call: TRBD2
j_call: TRBJ2-1
v_call: TRBV7-3
clone_size: .
cdr3_aa: CASSLAGRASSEQFF
cdr3_nt: TGTGCCAGCAGCTTAGCCGGGAGGGCCTCGAGTGAGCAGTTCTTC

d_call: .
j_call: TRBJ2-6
v_call: TRBV7-3
clone_size: .
cdr3_aa: CASSKSSGANVLTF
cdr3_nt: TGTGCCAGCAGCAAGAGCTCTGGGGCCAACGTCCTGACTTTC

d_call: .
j_call: TRBJ2-3
v_call: TRBV9
clone_size: once
cdr3_aa: CASSKRLGGTDTQYF
cdr3_nt: TGTGCCAGCAGCAAGAGACTAGGGGGCACAGATACGCAGTATTTT

d_call: TRBD2
j_call: TRBJ2-5
v_call: TRBV11-3
clone_size: .
cdr3_aa: CASSSPGLGETQYF
cdr3_nt: TGTGCCAGCAGCTCGCCGGGACTAGGGGAGACCCAGTACTTC

d_call: .
j_call: TRBJ2-7
v_call: TRBV6-5
clone_size: .
cdr3_aa: CASSSQDSGEYF
cdr3_nt: TGTGCCAGCAGTTCCCAGGACTCAGGGGAGTACTTC

d_call: .
j_call: TRBJ1-1
v_call: TRBV7-8
clone_size: .
cdr3_aa: CASSFPGLTEAFF
cdr3_nt: TGTGCCAGCAGCTTTCCGGGATTAACTGAAGCTTTCTTT

d_call: TRBD2
j_call: TRBJ2-7
v_call: TRBV7-2
clone_size: once
cdr3_aa: CASSLVSSGTEQYF
cdr3_nt: TGTGCCAGCAGCTTAGTTTCTAGCGGGACCGAGCAGTACTTC

d_call: TRBD2
j_call: TRBJ2-3
v_call: TRBV19
clone_size: .
cdr3_aa: CASSTPHSGSWDTQYF
cdr3_nt: TGTGCCAGTAGTACCCCCCATAGCGGGAGCTGGGATACGCAGTATTTT

d_call: TRBD2
j_call: TRBJ2-3
v_call: TRBV5-8
clone_size: .
cdr3_aa: CASSLGIAGAPTDTQYF
cdr3_nt: TGTGCCAGCAGCTTAGGAATAGCGGGAGCCCCCACAGATACGCAGTATTTT

d_call: TRBD1
j_call: TRBJ2-1
v_call: TRBV7-2
clone_size: .
cdr3_aa: CASSSQVGQPVNEQFF
cdr3_nt: TGTGCCAGCAGCTCCCAAGTGGGACAGCCAGTCAATGAGCAGTTCTTC

d_call: TRBD2
j_call: TRBJ2-2
v_call: TRBV30
clone_size: .
cdr3_aa: CAWRPSGRGNTGELFF
cdr3_nt: TGTGCCTGGAGACCTAGCGGGAGGGGAAACACCGGGGAGCTGTTTTTT

d_call: .
j_call: TRBJ1-1
v_call: TRBV5-1
clone_size: once
cdr3_aa: CASSLAGGGNTEAFF
cdr3_nt: TGCGCCAGCAGCTTGGCCGGGGGGGGGAACACTGAAGCTTTCTTT

d_call: TRBD2
j_call: TRBJ2-1
v_call: TRBV5-4
clone_size: .
cdr3_aa: CASSRTSGSHNEQFF
cdr3_nt: TGTGCCAGCAGCAGGACTAGCGGGAGTCACAATGAGCAGTTCTTC

d_call: .
j_call: TRBJ2-3
v_call: TRBV9
clone_size: .
cdr3_aa: CASSVVGVDTQYF
cdr3_nt: TGTGCCAGCAGCGTAGTCGGGGTAGATACGCAGTATTTT

d_call: .
j_call: TRBJ2-7
v_call: TRBV11-2
clone_size: .
cdr3_aa: CASSSRPGGVYEQYF
cdr3_nt: TGTGCCAGCAGCTCCCGACCAGGAGGGGTCTACGAGCAGTACTTC

d_call: .
j_call: TRBJ1-1
v_call: TRBV30
clone_size: .
cdr3_aa: CAWKVTMNTEAFF
cdr3_nt: TGTGCCTGGAAGGTTACTATGAACACTGAAGCTTTCTTT

d_call: TRBD1
j_call: TRBJ1-4
v_call: TRBV5-4
clone_size: .
cdr3_aa: CASSLMGQGGEKLFF
cdr3_nt: TGTGCCAGCAGCTTGATGGGACAGGGAGGTGAAAAACTGTTTTTT

d_call: TRBD2
j_call: TRBJ2-1
v_call: TRBV7-9
clone_size: once
cdr3_aa: CASSLGLAAGYNEQFF
cdr3_nt: TGTGCCAGCAGCTTAGGGCTAGCGGCCGGGTACAATGAGCAGTTCTTC

d_call: TRBD1
j_call: TRBJ2-3
v_call: TRBV7-2
clone_size: .
cdr3_aa: CASSATGGSTDTQYF
cdr3_nt: TGTGCCAGCAGCGCTACAGGGGGCTCCACAGATACGCAGTATTTT

d_call: .
j_call: TRBJ2-7
v_call: TRBV4-1
clone_size: .
cdr3_aa: CASSPEPHYEQYF
cdr3_nt: TGCGCCAGCAGCCCCGAACCACACTACGAGCAGTACTTC

d_call: .
j_call: TRBJ2-5
v_call: TRBV6-5
clone_size: .
cdr3_aa: CASRDSGRKETQYF
cdr3_nt: TGTGCCAGCAGAGACTCCGGGAGAAAGGAGACCCAGTACTTC

d_call: .
j_call: TRBJ2-7
v_call: TRBV29-1
clone_size: .
cdr3_aa: CSVEYRGTSPYEQYF
cdr3_nt: TGCAGCGTTGAATATAGGGGGACAAGTCCCTACGAGCAGTATTTC

d_call: TRBD1
j_call: TRBJ1-1
v_call: TRBV18
clone_size: .
cdr3_aa: CASSPSTGEVTEAFF
cdr3_nt: TGTGCCAGCTCACCTTCTACAGGGGAAGTCACTGAAGCTTTCTTT

d_call: .
j_call: TRBJ2-7
v_call: TRBV15
clone_size: few
cdr3_aa: CATSREHQGPYEQYF
cdr3_nt: TGTGCCACCAGCAGGGAACACCAGGGTCCCTACGAGCAGTACTTC

d_call: TRBD1
j_call: TRBJ2-7
v_call: TRBV4-1
clone_size: .
cdr3_aa: CASSAGQGLYEQYF
cdr3_nt: TGCGCCAGCAGCGCGGGACAGGGACTCTACGAGCAGTACTTC

d_call: .
j_call: TRBJ1-4
v_call: TRBV29-1
clone_size: .
cdr3_aa: CSVQLGLDEKLFF
cdr3_nt: TGCAGCGTCCAGTTGGGCCTGGATGAAAAACTGTTTTTT

d_call: .
j_call: TRBJ2-2
v_call: TRBV12-5
clone_size: .
cdr3_aa: CASGLVGGTGELFF
cdr3_nt: TGTGCTAGTGGTTTGGTCGGCGGGACCGGGGAGCTGTTTTTT

d_call: TRBD2
j_call: TRBJ2-7
v_call: TRBV4-1
clone_size: .
cdr3_aa: CASSQGTSYEQYF
cdr3_nt: TGCGCCAGCAGCCAGGGGACTAGCTACGAGCAGTACTTC

d_call: TRBD2
j_call: TRBJ2-2
v_call: TRBV4-2
clone_size: .
cdr3_aa: CASSQASLAGGPTGELFF
cdr3_nt: TGTGCCAGCAGCCAAGCCTCCTTAGCGGGAGGGCCAACCGGGGAGCTGTTTTTT

d_call: TRBD2
j_call: TRBJ2-3
v_call: TRBV5-1
clone_size: .
cdr3_aa: CASSLDAGDTDTQYF
cdr3_nt: TGCGCCAGCAGCTTGGACGCGGGGGACACAGATACGCAGTATTTT

d_call: .
j_call: TRBJ2-3
v_call: TRBV27
clone_size: .
cdr3_aa: CASSYQGSTDTQYF
cdr3_nt: TGTGCCAGCAGTTATCAGGGGTCCACAGATACGCAGTATTTT

d_call: .
j_call: TRBJ1-2
v_call: TRBV5-4
clone_size: .
cdr3_aa: CASSPGGAGYGYTF
cdr3_nt: TGTGCCAGCAGCCCGGGCGGGGCTGGCTATGGCTACACCTTC

d_call: TRBD2
j_call: TRBJ2-7
v_call: TRBV4-1
clone_size: .
cdr3_aa: CASSQGGLAGVPYEQYF
cdr3_nt: TGCGCCAGCAGCCAAGGGGGACTAGCGGGAGTTCCCTACGAGCAGTACTTC

d_call: .
j_call: TRBJ1-1
v_call: TRBV6-6
clone_size: .
cdr3_aa: CASSSRGGITEAFF
cdr3_nt: TGTGCCAGCAGTTCCAGGGGAGGGATCACTGAAGCTTTCTTT

d_call: .
j_call: TRBJ2-7
v_call: TRBV10-3
clone_size: .
cdr3_aa: CAISESAVPYEQYF
cdr3_nt: TGTGCCATCAGTGAGTCAGCGGTCCCCTACGAGCAGTACTTC

d_call: TRBD1
j_call: TRBJ2-1
v_call: TRBV5-5
clone_size: .
cdr3_aa: CASKGTGDANEQFF
cdr3_nt: TGTGCCAGCAAAGGAACAGGGGACGCCAATGAGCAGTTCTTC

d_call: .
j_call: TRBJ2-2
v_call: TRBV7-9
clone_size: once
cdr3_aa: CASRPGVMYTGELFF
cdr3_nt: TGTGCCAGCAGACCGGGAGTTATGTACACCGGGGAGCTGTTTTTT

d_call: TRBD1
j_call: TRBJ1-6
v_call: TRBV5-1
clone_size: .
cdr3_aa: CASSPGGTGRSPLHF
cdr3_nt: TGCGCCAGCAGCCCAGGAGGGACAGGGCGATCACCCCTCCACTTT